This T cell receptor beta chain originates from a study of PD-1 blockade in classical Hodgkin lymphoma. Study-wide results and limits: Newly diagnosed patients were said to have less baseline TCR diversity than healthy donors did.

The time point denotes: newly diagnosed, previously untreated cHL patient sample. By magnetic negative selection, CD4+ T cells were purified from thawed PBMCs. The length of the CDR3 is 12 residues. CDR1 is SGHRS, CDR2 YFSETQ, per germline. With 2 bases removed from V and 2 bases from J, the gap between germline ends came to 4 bases. Of note for this clone: What it binds is not known.

Sequencing was performed with immunoSEQ multiplex PCR; in TCRdb, only in-frame clones are kept and a portion is missing. The sample holds some 34,000 clones, roughly 91% seen once. This chain uses TRBV5-1 with TRBJ2-5; D remains ambiguous. The receptor was derived from a human donor with classical Hodgkin lymphoma. Sequencing input: CD4+ T cells from blood. CDR3 in amino acids: CASSLSQETQYF. Here the CDR3 DNA reads TGCGCCAGCAGCTTAAGTCAAGAGACCCAGTACTTC.